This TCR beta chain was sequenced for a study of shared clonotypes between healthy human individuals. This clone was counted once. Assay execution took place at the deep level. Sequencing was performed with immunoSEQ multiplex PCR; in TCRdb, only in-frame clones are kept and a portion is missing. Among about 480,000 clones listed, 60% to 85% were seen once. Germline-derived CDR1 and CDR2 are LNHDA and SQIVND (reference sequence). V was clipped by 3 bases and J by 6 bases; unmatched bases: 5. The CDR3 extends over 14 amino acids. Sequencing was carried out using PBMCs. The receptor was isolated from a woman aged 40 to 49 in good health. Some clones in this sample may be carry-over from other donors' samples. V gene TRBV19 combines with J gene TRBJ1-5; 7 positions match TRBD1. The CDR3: CASSMNRGGQPQHF. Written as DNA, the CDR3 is TGTGCCAGTAGTATGAACAGGGGAGGTCAGCCCCAGCATTTT.